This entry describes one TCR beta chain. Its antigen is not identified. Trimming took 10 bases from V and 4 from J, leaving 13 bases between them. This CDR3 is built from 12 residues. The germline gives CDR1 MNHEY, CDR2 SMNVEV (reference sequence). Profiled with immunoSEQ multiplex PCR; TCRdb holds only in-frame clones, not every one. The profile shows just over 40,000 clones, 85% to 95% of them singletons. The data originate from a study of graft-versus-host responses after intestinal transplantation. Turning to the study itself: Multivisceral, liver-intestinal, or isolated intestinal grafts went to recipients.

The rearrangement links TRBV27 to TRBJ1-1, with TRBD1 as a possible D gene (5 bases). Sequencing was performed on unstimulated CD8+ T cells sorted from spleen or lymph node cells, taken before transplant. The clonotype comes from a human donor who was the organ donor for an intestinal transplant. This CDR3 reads CATASGGTEAFF. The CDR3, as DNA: TGTGCCACCGCCTCGGGGGGCACTGAAGCTTTCTTT.